Presented here are 9 T cell receptor beta chains from one specimen sequenced in a study of radiotherapy plus CTLA-4 blockade in lung cancer. Produced via immunoSEQ multiplex PCR; TCRdb's table is partial and in-frame only. The sample includes 70,000 to 85,000 clones, roughly 74% of them seen just once. The specimen was peripheral blood, collected from a patient treated with radiotherapy plus ipilimumab. These receptors were obtained from a human donor with non-small cell lung cancer whose response to radiotherapy plus ipilimumab could not be evaluated.

This clone has only a few counts. The CDR3 bases are TGTGCCAGTAGTGCTAGGAACGAGGGCACTGAAGCTTTCTTT. Encoded protein: CASSARNEGTEAFF. This chain links TRBV19 with TRBJ1-1; D is undetermined. V shed 5 bases and J shed 4 bases, with 14 bases lying between them. Germline V gene lookup returns CDR1 LNHDA and CDR2 SQIVND (reference sequence). The CDR3 is 14 amino acids.

This clone was recorded a few times. The J gene is TRBJ1-1, the V gene TRBV5-4, with 7 bases aligning to TRBD1. The length of the CDR3 is 14 residues. V shed 1 base, J shed 1 base, and the junction held 1 base outside the gene matches. Germline CDR1 and CDR2: SGHNT and YYREEE (reference sequence). The CDR3 here is CASSLHRGNTEAFF. CDR3 DNA sequence: TGTGCCAGCAGCTTGCACAGGGGGAACACTGAAGCTTTCTTT.

V gene TRBV27 combines with J gene TRBJ1-4; 11 positions match TRBD1. The CDR3 sequence is 16 residues long. Germline V CDR1 and CDR2: MNHEY, SMNVEV (reference sequence). With V trimmed by 6 bases and J by 4 bases, 7 bases remained unmatched. CDR3 sequence: CASRPWTGGDNEKLFF. The CDR3, as DNA: TGTGCCAGCAGACCCTGGACAGGGGGCGATAATGAAAAACTGTTTTTT. Together with reference TRBV27 and TRBJ1-4, the CDR3 gives the full variable domain: EAQVTQNPRYLITVTGKKLTVTCSQNMNHEYMSWYRQDPGLGLRQIYYSMNVEVTDKGDVPEGYKVSRKEKRNFPLILESPSPNQTSLYFCASRPWTGGDNEKLFFGSGTQLSVL.

This clone was seen only a few times. The genes are TRBV6-6 and TRBJ2-7; TRBD2 might be the D (5 bases). CDR3 length: 13 residues. Trimming pared 8 bases from V and 5 bases from J, leaving 16 bases between. Germline V gene sequence: CDR1 MNHNY, CDR2 SVGAGI (reference sequence). The CDR3 nucleotides read TGTGCCAGCGAAACGAGGGCCGGGGACGAGCAGTACTTC. Protein: CASETRAGDEQYF.

The gene calls are TRBV30 and TRBJ2-1; the match to TRBD2 covers 8 bases. Germline CDR1 reads GTSNPN; CDR2 reads SVGIG (reference sequence). The CDR3 has 15 residues. Losses at the gene ends were 4 bases for V and 9 bases for J; bases not matched to a gene: 14. The DNA for the CDR3 is TGTGCCTGGAACTCCCTTAGCGGGGAATTCTTTGAGCAGTTCTTC. Its protein product is CAWNSLSGEFFEQFF.

This chain joins TRBV4-2 and TRBJ1-2; possibly TRBD1 for D (5 bases). Per the germline V gene, CDR1 is LGHNA and CDR2 is YNFKEQ. V dropped 4 bases and J dropped 5 bases, with 14 bases sitting between them. CDR3 length: 14 residues. The CDR3 loop is CASSLQEGQYGYTF. The CDR3 bases are TGTGCCAGCAGCCTCCAGGAGGGGCAATATGGCTACACCTTC.

This clone has just a few counts. V and J are TRBV6-6 and TRBJ1-1, with TRBD1 identical over 7 bases. The CDR3 consists of 12 residues. V gave up 5 bases and J gave up 10 bases; unmatched junction bases: 7. The germline CDR1 and CDR2 sequences are MNHNY and SVGAGI (reference sequence). The CDR3 is CASSAGQPVAFF. DNA for the CDR3: TGTGCCAGCAGTGCGGGACAGCCGGTAGCTTTCTTT.

J is TRBJ2-7 and V is TRBV28; 12 bases are shared with TRBD2. V trimming: 6 bases; J trimming: 3 bases; junction bases outside the gene matches: 9. The CDR3 has 16 residues. Germline V gives CDR1 MDHEN, CDR2 SYDVKM. Here the CDR3 reads CASRRPSGGALYEQYF. In nucleotides, the CDR3 is TGTGCCAGCAGACGTCCTAGCGGGGGGGCCCTCTACGAGCAGTACTTC.

The chain carries TRBV21-1 and TRBJ2-7; the table's D call TRBD2 went unverified against the DNA. TRBV21-1 is a recognized pseudogene. The CDR3 is 14 residues long. The CDR3 here is CAGSMQRRSYEQYF. For the CDR3, the DNA is TGTGCCGGCAGCATGCAGCGGCGCTCCTACGAGCAGTACTTC.